This T cell receptor (beta chain) was sequenced in a study of tissue T cells after allogeneic stem cell transplantation. As for this clone: Gene and germline names: mouse.

Produced via immunoSEQ multiplex PCR; TCRdb's table is partial and in-frame only. The sample consists of more than 2,500 clones, approximately 43% of them appearing once. Time point specified: mouse harvest day 14 after allogeneic transplant. Tail vein injection delivered 10^7 T-cell-depleted bone marrow cells and 10^6 splenic CD5+ T cells. The specimen sequenced was gut tissue. This clonotype originated in a female BALB/c mouse given C57BL/6 T cells with graft-versus-host disease after an allogeneic hematopoietic cell transplant.

The chain's CDR3 is CASSLGGLNTGQLYF. CDR3 bases read: TGTGCCAGCAGTTTGGGGGGGCTAAACACCGGGCAGCTCTAC. The chain links TRBV15 to TRBJ2-2; the match to TRBD2 covers 8 bases. Read data end 1 residue before the CDR3 end; the end is taken from the germline J gene. This CDR3 spans 15 amino acids. The germline gives CDR1 SGHND, CDR2 FRSKSL. V lost 3 bases to trimming and J lost 1 base; unmatched junction nucleotides: 1.